The next 18 T cell receptor beta chains were all read from a single sample in a study of blood T cell repertoires in COVID-19. The data were produced by immunoSEQ multiplex PCR, yet TCRdb's version contains in-frame clones alone and is incomplete. The sample lists some 74,000 clones, about 83% seen once, with about 43% in the top ten. The specimen was peripheral blood. The receptors come from an elderly man with acute or convalescent COVID-19.

DNA for the CDR3: TGTGCCAGCAGTGAAGCGGACTCCTTGGTCGGCTACACCTTC. This gives the protein CASSEADSLVGYTF. The genes are TRBV6-1 and TRBJ1-2; D is ambiguous. Germline CDR1 reads MNHNS; CDR2 reads SASEGT. V was pared by 0 bases and J by 8 bases, with 13 bases between. CDR3 length: 14 residues.

The CDR3 DNA reads as TGCGCCAGCAGTGGGTCGTTGAGCGAGGGAAACACCATATATTTT. Its protein product is CASSGSLSEGNTIYF. V is TRBV10-1 and J is TRBJ1-3; D unclear. The CDR3 runs to 15 residues. CDR1 and CDR2 (germline): WNHNN, SYGVQD (reference sequence). V shed 4 bases and J shed 4 bases, with 14 bases lying between them.

The chain employs TRBV16 and TRBJ2-1, with 14 positions matching TRBD2. CDR1 and CDR2 from the germline V gene are KGHSY and FQNENV. The trim removed 5 bases at V and 12 bases at J, leaving 12 bases unmatched. CDR3 size: 16 residues. The CDR3 nucleotides read TGTGCCAGCAGCGTCAGTTCGGGACTAGCGGGGGACGGGCAGTTCTTC. As protein: CASSVSSGLAGDGQFF.

The CDR3 coding sequence is TGTGCCAGTGGACCGGGACTAAGGCATGAAGGGCAGTACTTC. Encoded protein: CASGPGLRHEGQYF. This sequence joins TRBV19 and TRBJ2-7, with 7 positions matching TRBD2. The V gene end was trimmed by 8 bases and the J gene end by 9 bases; junction bases not matched to a gene: 16. Germline loops: CDR1 LNHDA, CDR2 SQIVND (reference sequence). This CDR3 has 14 residues.

This clone was seen more than once but under ten times. The rearrangement uses TRBV27 and TRBJ2-3, with TRBD2 matching over 8 bases. J lost 3 bases, V lost 8 bases, and 10 bases had no gene match. The CDR3 length is 15 residues. Per the germline V gene, CDR1 is MNHEY and CDR2 is SMNVEV (reference sequence). CDR3 coding DNA: TGTGCCAGCGTTTGGGGAGCGGGGGAAACAGATACGCAGTATTTT. As protein: CASVWGAGETDTQYF.

This sequence joins TRBV30 and TRBJ2-3; 8 bases are shared with TRBD2. This CDR3 contains 16 residues. Germline trimming cut 1 base from V and 1 base from J; bases unmatched to any gene: 7. Germline V gene lookup returns CDR1 GTSNPN and CDR2 SVGIG (reference sequence). This CDR3 is CAWSGLRGLGTDTQYF. CDR3 in DNA: TGTGCCTGGAGTGGATTAAGGGGACTAGGCACAGATACGCAGTATTTT.

This rearrangement joins TRBV19 to TRBJ1-5; 7 positions agree with TRBD1. J was trimmed by 6 bases and V by 5 bases; bases with no gene match: 7. The CDR3 sequence is 14 residues long. Germline V lookup: CDR1 LNHDA, CDR2 SQIVND (reference sequence). Here the CDR3 reads CASSPGTVGQPQHF. The CDR3 DNA is TGTGCCAGTAGTCCCGGGACAGTTGGTCAGCCCCAGCATTTT.

CDR3 nucleotides: TGTGCCAGTAACCCCCAGGGGGCGAGCTATGGCTACACCTTC. It specifies CASNPQGASYGYTF. J is TRBJ1-2 and V is TRBV19; 8 positions agree with TRBD1. Trimming took 7 bases from V and 4 from J; bases not matched to a gene: 8. The CDR3 spans 14 residues. Germline values: CDR1 LNHDA, CDR2 SQIVND (reference sequence).

Regarding this clone: The same CDR3 arises from other DNA sequences in this sample as well. The rearrangement joins TRBV3-1 (or the pseudogene TRBV3-2) to TRBJ1-1, with TRBD1 matching 7 bases. V shed 4 bases and J 2 bases; nucleotides not matched to a gene: 4. Germline lookup yields CDR1 LGHDT and CDR2 YNNKEL (reference sequence). There are 14 residues in the CDR3. The CDR3 bases are TGTGCCAGCAGCCCTCGGACAGGAAACACTGAAGCTTTCTTT. It specifies CASSPRTGNTEAFF.

V is TRBV20-1 and J is TRBJ2-1; TRBD2 is a possible D gene (6 bases). Germline CDR1 and CDR2: DFQATT and SNEGSKA (reference sequence). The CDR3 consists of 10 residues. V was clipped by 7 bases and J by 7 bases, with 8 bases between them. CDR3 nucleotides: TGCAGTGTAGGAGGGAATGAGCAGTTCTTC. This translates into CSVGGNEQFF.

The chain joins TRBV7-8 to TRBJ1-5; possible D gene TRBD1, 6 bases. CDR3 size: 17 residues. Germline V gene lookup returns CDR1 SGHVS and CDR2 FQNEAQ. V dropped 0 bases and J dropped 1 base, with 13 bases sitting between them. CDR3 region: CASSLAFTGSSNQPQHF. CDR3 DNA sequence: TGTGCCAGCAGCTTAGCTTTCACAGGGTCGAGCAATCAGCCCCAGCATTTT.

The V and J genes are TRBV10-3 and TRBJ1-3; D possibly corresponds to TRBD1 (6 bases). The germline V gene encodes CDR1 ENHRY and CDR2 SYGVKD. Trimming removed 0 bases at V and 2 bases at J, with 20 bases between. This CDR3 has 19 amino acids. The DNA of the CDR3 is TGTGCCATCAGTGAGTCGACTCCTCGAGGGGGTAAGGCTGGAAACACCATATATTTT. It is translated as CAISESTPRGGKAGNTIYF.

The V and J genes are TRBV5-5 and TRBJ1-6; 8 bases agree with TRBD1. The CDR3 length is 15 residues. Germline CDR1 and CDR2: SGHKS and YYEKEE (reference sequence). Unmatched junction bases numbered 7, after V lost 0 bases and J lost 11 bases. CDR3: CASSLASTGVTPLHF. As DNA, the CDR3 is TGTGCCAGCAGCTTGGCCTCGACAGGGGTCACACCCCTCCACTTT. Full variable domain (rest looked up from reference TRBV5-5 and TRBJ1-6): DAGVTQSPTHLIKTRGQQVTLRCSPISGHKSVSWYQQVLGQGPQFIFQYYEKEERGRGNFPDRFSARQFPNYSSELNVNALLLGDSALYLCASSLASTGVTPLHFGNGTRLTVT.

This clone was seen more than once but under ten times. The chain links TRBV6-6 to TRBJ1-5, with D unresolved. The CDR3 spans 15 residues. Per germline, CDR1 MNHNY and CDR2 SVGAGI (reference sequence). V lost 1 base, J lost 4 bases, and 11 bases lay in between. The CDR3 is CASSYFTERNQPQHF. CDR3 nucleotide sequence: TGTGCCAGCAGTTACTTCACGGAGCGGAATCAGCCCCAGCATTTT.

V gene TRBV7-2 combines with J gene TRBJ1-2, with D perhaps matching TRBD1 (5 bases). Per germline, CDR1 SGHTA and CDR2 FQGNSA. Trimming pared 5 bases from V and 4 bases from J, leaving 11 bases between. This CDR3 comprises 13 residues. The CDR3 reads CASSVTDSYGYTF. The CDR3 DNA is TGTGCCAGCAGCGTGACAGATTCCTATGGCTACACCTTC.

The J gene is TRBJ1-4, the V gene TRBV4-3; D possibly corresponds to TRBD1 (5 bases). Germline V CDR1 and CDR2: LGHNA, YSLEER. The CDR3 runs to 15 residues. Trimming took 4 bases from V and 4 from J, leaving 13 bases between them. For the CDR3, the DNA is TGCGCCAGCAGCCTCGGCCAGGGTCTTAATGAAAAACTGTTTTTT. Translation: CASSLGQGLNEKLFF.

This clone was seen once. The V and J genes are TRBV30 and TRBJ1-4; D unclear. Germline-derived CDR1 and CDR2 are GTSNPN and SVGIG (reference sequence). The CDR3 is 14 residues long. Trimming removed 5 bases at V and 0 bases at J, with 10 bases between. Here the CDR3 reads CAWARDSTNEKLFF. The CDR3 DNA reads TGTGCCTGGGCACGGGATTCAACTAATGAAAAACTGTTTTTT.

In its sample, this clone was seen a few times. The DNA of the CDR3 is TGCAGCGTTGTAGACAGGGAGAACACTGAAGCTTTCTTT. Amino acids: CSVVDRENTEAFF. This sequence joins TRBV29-1 and TRBJ1-1, with 7 bases fitting TRBD1. This CDR3 spans 13 amino acids. V trimming: 4 bases; J trimming: 1 base; junction bases outside the gene matches: 3. Germline CDR1 reads SQVTM; CDR2 reads ANQGSEA.